These 25 T cell receptor beta chains were all obtained from the same sample, sequenced in a study of blood T cell repertoires in COVID-19. This table comes from immunoSEQ multiplex PCR, and its TCRdb copy is limited to in-frame clones, with some not included. The sample shows 35,000 to 40,000 clones, approximately 90% of them seen only once. The sample comprised peripheral blood. These receptors were obtained from a man aged 55 to 70 with active COVID-19.

The V and J genes are TRBV3-1 (or the pseudogene TRBV3-2) and TRBJ2-1; 12 bases fit TRBD2. CDR3 length: 16 amino acids. The ends lost 4 bases at V and 4 bases at J; junction bases unmatched: 5. Germline loops: CDR1 LGHDT, CDR2 YNNKEL (reference sequence). In nucleotides, the CDR3 is TGTGCCAGCAGCCCGAGACTAGCGGGGGAGTACAATGAGCAGTTCTTC. It encodes CASSPRLAGEYNEQFF.

There are a few counts of this clone. This chain connects TRBV7-9 to TRBJ1-5; D is perhaps TRBD1 (5 bases). CDR3 length equals 15 residues. V lost 1 base and J 2 bases, leaving 9 bases between the germline ends. Germline V gene data show CDR1 as SEHNR and CDR2 as FQNEAQ (reference sequence). The chain's CDR3 is CASSLGETGNQPQHF. The CDR3 region has the DNA TGTGCCAGCAGCTTAGGTGAGACAGGCAATCAGCCCCAGCATTTT.

V and J are TRBV20-1 and TRBJ2-7, with D possibly TRBD2 on 6 matching bases. V was cut by 3 bases and J by 3 bases, with 12 bases left in between. Germline V CDR1 and CDR2: DFQATT, SNEGSKA (reference sequence). The CDR3 has 13 amino acids. CDR3: CSASRDSDYEQYF. The CDR3 DNA sequence: TGCAGTGCTAGTCGGGACTCAGACTACGAGCAGTACTTC.

The sample holds one count of this clone. V gene TRBV5-1 combines with J gene TRBJ2-3, with D tentatively TRBD2 (6 bases). CDR1 and CDR2 (germline): SGHRS, YFSETQ. CDR3 length equals 16 residues. The ends were cut back, 5 bases at V and 4 bases at J, with 20 bases in the middle. CDR3 coding DNA: TGCGCCAGCAGATCCGAACGGGGAGGTGGGTCAGATACGCAGTATTTT. Encoded protein: CASRSERGGGSDTQYF.

The chain couples TRBV7-6 to TRBJ2-2, with 9 bases identical to TRBD1. In germline, CDR1 is SGHVS, CDR2 FNYEAQ. V shed 1 base and J 6 bases; nucleotides not matched to a gene: 3. The CDR3 is made up of 15 amino acids. The DNA of the CDR3 is TGTGCCAGCAGCTTAGGACAGGGGGGTCCCGGGGAGCTGTTTTTT. Protein sequence: CASSLGQGGPGELFF.

This clone was seen just once. The chain carries TRBV24-1 and TRBJ2-1, with a possible D match to TRBD1 (6 bases). V lost 4 bases to trimming and J lost 3 bases, with 12 bases between them. Germline CDR1 reads KGHDR; CDR2 reads SFDVKD. The CDR3 has 15 amino acids. In DNA, the CDR3 is TGTGCCACCAGTGACCAGACAGGTGGCTACAATGAGCAGTTCTTC. Amino acids: CATSDQTGGYNEQFF.

The rearrangement joins TRBV6-2 or TRBV6-3 to TRBJ1-2; D not certain. This CDR3 is 13 amino acids long. The germline CDR1 and CDR2 sequences are MNHEY and SVGEGT. Trimming took off 4 bases at V and 2 bases at J, with 8 bases between the two ends. This chain's CDR3 is CASSSLSNYGYTF. DNA of the CDR3: TGTGCCAGCAGTTCGTTAAGCAACTATGGCTACACCTTC.

Regarding this clone: The junction and the germline gene differ at one end; a read error may be behind it. The CDR3: CASSYIYASGNPGELFF. The CDR3 nucleotides read TGTGCCAGCAGTTACATATATGCTAGCGGGAACCCCGGGGAGCTGTTTTTT. The chain is built from TRBV6-2 or TRBV6-3 and TRBJ2-2; 9 bases agree with TRBD2. The CDR3 runs 17 residues. Germline-derived CDR1 and CDR2 are MNHEY and SVGEGT.

This chain uses TRBV7-9 with TRBJ2-7, with 7 nucleotides matching TRBD2. V dropped 6 bases and J dropped 2; count of bases not matched to a gene: 7. From germline, CDR1 is SEHNR and CDR2 FQNEAQ (reference sequence). This CDR3 has 14 amino acids. Here the CDR3 reads CASSWSGEAYEQYF. The CDR3 DNA reads as TGTGCCAGCAGTTGGAGCGGGGAAGCCTACGAGCAGTACTTC.

The rearrangement links TRBV28 to TRBJ1-4; D possibly corresponds to TRBD1 (6 bases). V was shortened by 5 bases and J by 7 bases, with 11 bases between the two germline ends. The CDR3 is 13 amino acids. The V gene's germline CDR1 is MDHEN and CDR2 SYDVKM. The CDR3 sequence: CASSLGRGEKLFF. Written as DNA, the CDR3 is TGTGCCAGCAGTCTGGGCAGGGGTGAAAAACTGTTTTTT.

V usage is TRBV3-1 (or the pseudogene TRBV3-2) and J usage is TRBJ1-2; TRBD1 might be the D (5 bases). There are 14 residues in the CDR3. V was cut by 0 bases and J by 3 bases, with 8 bases left in between. Germline V gene data show CDR1 as LGHDT and CDR2 as YNNKEL (reference sequence). The CDR3 DNA reads TGTGCCAGCAGCCAAGACCAGGGCTACTATGGCTACACCTTC. This encodes CASSQDQGYYGYTF.

The gene calls are TRBV5-1 and TRBJ1-1; 9 bases are a match to TRBD1. Germline CDR1 and CDR2: SGHRS and YFSETQ. The V and J ends lost 3 bases and 4 bases, in that order; junction bases with no gene match: 4. CDR3 length equals 14 residues. The DNA for the CDR3 is TGCGCCAGCAGCTACCGACAGGGGGTCACTGAAGCTTTCTTT. This gives the protein CASSYRQGVTEAFF.

The chain recombines TRBV9 with TRBJ2-1; TRBD2 aligns across 11 bases. The CDR3 loop spans 16 amino acids. CDR1 and CDR2 (germline): SGDLS, YYNGEE. V lost 4 bases, J lost 0 bases, and 3 bases stayed unmatched. The chain's CDR3 is CASSITSGSSYNEQFF. CDR3 sequence (DNA): TGTGCCAGCAGCATCACTAGCGGGAGCTCCTACAATGAGCAGTTCTTC.

The chain has TRBV7-3 and TRBJ2-3, with TRBD1 identical over 7 bases. CDR1 is SGHTA, CDR2 FQGTGA, per germline. V lost 4 bases and J lost 4; bases outside the gene matches: 5. The CDR3 contains 14 residues. Here the CDR3 DNA reads TGTGCCAGCAGCTCCGGACAGGAGGCAGATACGCAGTATTTT. The encoded protein is CASSSGQEADTQYF.

The chain uses TRBV3-1 (or the pseudogene TRBV3-2) and TRBJ2-3, with D perhaps matching TRBD1 (5 bases). Germline CDR1 and CDR2: LGHDT and YNNKEL (reference sequence). CDR3 size: 14 residues. Trimming took 0 bases from V and 5 from J, leaving 9 bases between them. The DNA for the CDR3 is TGTGCCAGCAGCCAAGATACAGGACGAGATACGCAGTATTTT. Amino acid sequence: CASSQDTGRDTQYF.

This clone was seen just once. This sequence joins TRBV7-6 and TRBJ2-6; weak D call: TRBD2 (5 bases). This CDR3 region has 15 residues. Trimming stripped 4 bases from V and 2 bases from J, with 9 bases between. Germline lookup yields CDR1 SGHVS and CDR2 FNYEAQ. In DNA, the CDR3 is TGTGCCAGCAGCTGGACTGCACCTGGGGCCAACGTCCTGACTTTC. It specifies CASSWTAPGANVLTF.

The genes are TRBV5-1 and TRBJ2-7, with D unresolved. Trimming removed 0 bases at V and 3 bases at J, with 13 bases between. The CDR3 is made up of 15 amino acids. The V gene's germline CDR1 is SGHRS and CDR2 YFSETQ. CDR3 coding DNA: TGCGCCAGCAGCTTGGTTGCCCTAGGCCTCTACGAGCAGTACTTC. This codes for CASSLVALGLYEQYF.

This clone was counted between two and nine times. The rearrangement uses TRBV5-4 and TRBJ2-2; 10 bases line up with TRBD1. Germline-derived CDR1 and CDR2 are SGHNT and YYREEE (reference sequence). The CDR3 contains 16 residues. The junction had 6 bases not matched to a gene; V was cut back by 4 bases and J by 3 bases. The CDR3 here is CASSNRQGADTGELFF. The CDR3 nucleotides are TGTGCCAGCAGCAACCGACAGGGGGCCGACACCGGGGAGCTGTTTTTT.

The chain has TRBV7-2 and TRBJ2-3; 7 nucleotides align to TRBD2. V gave up 3 bases and J gave up 6 bases; unmatched junction bases: 6. CDR1 is SGHTA and CDR2 is FQGNSA in the germline V gene. The CDR3 loop spans 14 amino acids. In nucleotides, the CDR3 is TGTGCCAGCAGCTTCGTAAATAGCGGGGATACGCAGTATTTT. Translated, it gives CASSFVNSGDTQYF.

The CDR3 is CASSLGGLAGGNTYNEQFF. In nucleotides, the CDR3 is TGTGCCAGCAGCTTAGGGGGACTAGCGGGAGGGAATACCTACAATGAGCAGTTCTTC. V and J are TRBV7-2 and TRBJ2-1; 16 bases are shared with TRBD2. CDR1 and CDR2 (germline): SGHTA, FQGNSA. J lost 2 bases, V lost 1 base, and 5 bases had no gene match. The CDR3 runs to 19 residues.

The chain is built from TRBV18 and TRBJ2-7; TRBD2 agrees at 7 bases. V lost 1 base and J lost 0; bases outside the gene matches: 3. The CDR3 runs to 15 residues. Germline CDR1 and CDR2: KGHSH and LQKENI. CDR3 bases: TGTGCCAGCTCACCACGGGGGGGAGACTCCTACGAGCAGTACTTC. It translates to CASSPRGGDSYEQYF.

This chain joins TRBV5-6 and TRBJ2-3; 7 positions agree with TRBD2. This CDR3 is 16 amino acids long. Unmatched junction bases numbered 14, after V lost 4 bases and J lost 6 bases. Looked up from germline, CDR1 is SGHDT and CDR2 is YYEEEE. DNA of the CDR3: TGTGCCAGCAGCCCTTCTAGCGGACCACGGGGGGATACGCAGTATTTT. This gives the protein CASSPSSGPRGDTQYF.

V gene TRBV21-1 combines with J gene TRBJ2-1; TRBD2 is taken as the D call from the table, unchecked against the DNA. TRBV21-1 is a listed pseudogene. The CDR3 has 17 residues. The CDR3 DNA reads as TGTGCCAGCAGCAAAGTGGTTCTAGCTCCCCTCTACAATGAGCAGTTCTTC. Protein sequence: CASSKVVLAPLYNEQFF.

V gene TRBV29-1 combines with J gene TRBJ1-1; 8 nucleotides agree with TRBD1. The CDR3 is 15 amino acids. With 6 bases clipped from V and 3 bases from J, the junction kept 12 bases outside the gene matches. The V gene's germline CDR1 is SQVTM and CDR2 ANQGSEA. The CDR3 protein is CSVTGGVSPDTEAFF. CDR3 sequence (DNA): TGCAGCGTCACAGGGGGGGTTAGTCCTGACACTGAAGCTTTCTTT.

CDR3 region: CASSKTGPTEAFF. Written as DNA, the CDR3 is TGTGCCAGCAGTAAGACAGGGCCCACTGAAGCTTTCTTT. The chain couples TRBV12-3 or TRBV12-4 to TRBJ1-1, with 7 bases lining up with TRBD1. This CDR3 comprises 13 residues. With 5 bases clipped from V and 4 bases from J, the junction kept 4 bases outside the gene matches.